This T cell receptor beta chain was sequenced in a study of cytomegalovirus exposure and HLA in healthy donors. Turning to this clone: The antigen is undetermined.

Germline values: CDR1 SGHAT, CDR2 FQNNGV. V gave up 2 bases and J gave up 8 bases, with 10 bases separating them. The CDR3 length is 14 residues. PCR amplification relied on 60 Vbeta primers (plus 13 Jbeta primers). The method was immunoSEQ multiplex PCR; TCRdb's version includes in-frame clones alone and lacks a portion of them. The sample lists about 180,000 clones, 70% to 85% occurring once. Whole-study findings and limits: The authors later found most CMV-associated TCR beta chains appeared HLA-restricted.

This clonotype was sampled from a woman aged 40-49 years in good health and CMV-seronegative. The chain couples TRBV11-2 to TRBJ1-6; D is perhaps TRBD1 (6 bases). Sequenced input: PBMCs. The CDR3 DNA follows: TGTGCCAGCAGCTTACGCAGGGGTGATTCACCCCTCCACTTT. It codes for CASSLRRGDSPLHF.